The 25 T cell receptor beta chains listed next were all sequenced from one sample in a study of cytomegalovirus exposure and HLA in healthy donors. A multiplex PCR was run with 60 Vbeta primers and 13 Jbeta primers. Data came from immunoSEQ multiplex PCR; TCRdb stores just in-frame clones and leaves some out. The sample has some 130,000 clones, around 74% seen once. Specimen: PBMCs. These TCRs come from a male donor in good health and CMV-seronegative.

This clone was counted between two and nine times. The chain couples TRBV9 to TRBJ1-1; D remains ambiguous. Germline CDR1 SGDLS, CDR2 YYNGEE. This CDR3 is 15 amino acids long. V was shortened by 2 bases and J by 1 base, with 12 bases between the two germline ends. CDR3 DNA sequence: TGTGCCAGCAGCGTGCTAACAGTGACGAACACTGAAGCTTTCTTT. Protein product: CASSVLTVTNTEAFF.

This chain joins TRBV7-6 and TRBJ2-7; unclear D gene. CDR1 is SGHVS, CDR2 FNYEAQ, per germline. Trimming took 3 bases from V and 2 from J, leaving 8 bases between them. This CDR3 contains 13 residues. The CDR3 nucleotides read TGTGCCAGCAGCTTTGGCCCCACCTACGAGCAGTACTTC. This codes for CASSFGPTYEQYF.

This clone was seen at least ten times. The V and J genes are TRBV4-3 and TRBJ2-7; 7 bases fit TRBD2. Germline assignment: CDR1 LGHNA and CDR2 YSLEER. The junction had 14 bases not matched to a gene; V was cut back by 1 base and J by 2 bases. The CDR3 runs 18 residues. As DNA, the CDR3 is TGCGCCAGCAGCCAAGTTCATCCGGGAGGTTTTAAGGCCTACGAGCAGTACTTC. It codes for CASSQVHPGGFKAYEQYF.

This chain connects TRBV5-5 to TRBJ2-7; 7 nucleotides line up with TRBD2. This CDR3 contains 13 residues. Per the germline V gene, CDR1 is SGHKS and CDR2 is YYEKEE (reference sequence). Trimming removed 5 bases from V and 2 bases from J; junction bases left unmatched: 4. CDR3 residues: CASSQGLTYEQYF. DNA for the CDR3: TGTGCCAGCAGTCAGGGACTAACCTACGAGCAGTACTTC.

The rearrangement uses TRBV11-2 and TRBJ2-7; TRBD1 matches at 7 bases. CDR3 length: 15 residues. The V segment lost 5 bases and the J segment 4 bases; nucleotides outside the gene matches: 11. Germline V gene sequence: CDR1 SGHAT, CDR2 FQNNGV. CDR3 nucleotide sequence: TGTGCCAGCAGCACATACAGGGGACGCGAATACGAGCAGTACTTC. It is translated as CASSTYRGREYEQYF.

Remarks on this clone: One end of the junction fails to match germline, which may point to a read error. This same CDR3 is encoded by further DNA sequences in the sample. The chain has TRBV7-9 and TRBJ2-2, with a tentative D call TRBD2 (5 bases). The CDR3 contains 16 residues. Per germline, CDR1 SEHNR and CDR2 FQNEAQ (reference sequence). The CDR3 loop is CASSDPTTDITGELFF. Here the CDR3 DNA reads TGCGCCAGCAGCGACCCGACTACTGATATCACCGGGGAGCTGTTTTTT.

The chain uses TRBV28 and TRBJ1-5, with a tentative D call TRBD1 (5 bases). The CDR3 is 15 residues long. V dropped 5 bases and J dropped 4 bases, with 15 bases sitting between them. Germline CDR1 reads MDHEN; CDR2 reads SYDVKM. CDR3 in DNA: TGTGCCAGCAGTCCCACAGACAGCAGGAATCAGCCCCAGCATTTT. It is translated as CASSPTDSRNQPQHF. Together with reference TRBV28 and TRBJ1-5, the CDR3 gives the full variable domain: DVKVTQSSRYLVKRTGEKVFLECVQDMDHENMFWYRQDPGLGLRLIYFSYDVKMKEKGDIPEGYSVSREKKERFSLILESASTNQTSMYLCASSPTDSRNQPQHFGDGTRLSIL.

The gene calls are TRBV4-2 and TRBJ2-1, with 8 bases that match TRBD2. This CDR3 spans 17 amino acids. J gave up 4 bases and V 3 bases, and 11 bases lay outside the gene matches. Germline values: CDR1 LGHNA, CDR2 YNFKEQ. The CDR3, as DNA: TGTGCCAGCAGCCACCCCTCCCCGGGGGGGAGTTACAATGAGCAGTTCTTC. Translating gives CASSHPSPGGSYNEQFF.

The chain links TRBV28 to TRBJ1-5; 7 nucleotides align to TRBD1. This CDR3 is 14 amino acids long. Germline CDR1 is MDHEN and CDR2 is SYDVKM. V was clipped by 1 base and J by 4 bases; unmatched bases: 1. In DNA form, the CDR3 reads TGTGCCAGCAGTTTATCAGGGGGGAATCAGCCCCAGCATTTT. Amino acid sequence: CASSLSGGNQPQHF.

This clone has only a few counts. This chain links TRBV5-4 with TRBJ2-3; D uncertain. The germline gives CDR1 SGHNT, CDR2 YYREEE (reference sequence). The CDR3 totals 16 residues. V lost 2 bases, J lost 3 bases, and 16 bases lay in between. CDR3 amino acids: CASSLTSNYITDTQYF. The CDR3 DNA reads as TGTGCCAGCAGCTTAACTTCCAACTACATAACAGATACGCAGTATTTT.

This sequence joins TRBV7-9 and TRBJ1-1; weak D call: TRBD1 (5 bases). The CDR3 is made up of 16 amino acids. Germline loops: CDR1 SEHNR, CDR2 FQNEAQ (reference sequence). Trimming took 7 bases from V and 6 from J, leaving 24 bases between them. The CDR3 here is CASTSFGQARGAEAFF. The CDR3 region has the DNA TGTGCCAGCACCTCTTTCGGGCAGGCCCGGGGGGCTGAAGCTTTCTTT. Full variable domain (outside the CDR3, taken from reference TRBV7-9 and TRBJ1-1): DTGVSQNPRHKITKRGQNVTFRCDPISEHNRLYWYRQTLGQGPEFLTYFQNEAQLEKSRLLSDRFSAERPKGSFSTLEIQRTEQGDSAMYLCASTSFGQARGAEAFFGQGTRLTVV.

V is TRBV4-3 and J is TRBJ2-1; the D gene is possibly TRBD1 (6 bases). Germline V lookup: CDR1 LGHNA, CDR2 YSLEER. CDR3 length: 17 amino acids. V lost 4 bases and J lost 1, with 17 bases in between. The CDR3 sequence: CASSPIYSGASYNEQFF. For the CDR3, the DNA is TGCGCCAGCAGCCCTATATATTCAGGGGCTTCCTACAATGAGCAGTTCTTC.

The rearrangement links TRBV9 to TRBJ1-3; 8 nucleotides agree with TRBD1. The CDR3 totals 15 residues. The junction had 10 bases not matched to a gene; V was cut back by 0 bases and J by 11 bases. Germline assignment: CDR1 SGDLS and CDR2 YYNGEE. DNA of the CDR3: TGTGCCAGCAGCGTAGTAGGAGACAGGGGCGTCGCCATATATTTT. Protein product: CASSVVGDRGVAIYF.

This clone appeared once. The rearrangement links TRBV28 to TRBJ2-7; the match to TRBD1 covers 7 bases. Germline assignment: CDR1 MDHEN and CDR2 SYDVKM. The CDR3 contains 19 residues. V was pared by 3 bases and J by 1 base, with 18 bases of the junction left unmatched. The CDR3 DNA reads TGTGCCAGCAGTTTCCCTCGTCGGCAACAGGGGCGGAGGTCCTACGAGCAGTACTTC. This translates into CASSFPRRQQGRRSYEQYF. The full variable domain, its missing parts supplied by reference TRBV28 and TRBJ2-7, is DVKVTQSSRYLVKRTGEKVFLECVQDMDHENMFWYRQDPGLGLRLIYFSYDVKMKEKGDIPEGYSVSREKKERFSLILESASTNQTSMYLCASSFPRRQQGRRSYEQYFGPGTRLTVT.

This clone was detected only a few times. The V and J genes are TRBV27 and TRBJ1-1; D remains ambiguous. V shed 5 bases and J shed 0 bases, with 10 bases lying between them. The CDR3 covers 14 residues. Germline assignment: CDR1 MNHEY and CDR2 SMNVEV (reference sequence). The CDR3 coding sequence is TGTGCCAGCAGTACCATCGGGATGAACACTGAAGCTTTCTTT. This codes for CASSTIGMNTEAFF.

The chain recombines TRBV28 with TRBJ2-1; 7 nucleotides line up with TRBD1. V gave up 1 base and J gave up 10 bases; unmatched junction bases: 7. The CDR3 has 14 amino acids. Germline V gives CDR1 MDHEN, CDR2 SYDVKM. The CDR3 sequence is CASSLLTGQWEQFF. The DNA for the CDR3 is TGTGCCAGCAGTTTATTGACAGGGCAGTGGGAGCAGTTCTTC.

The rearrangement links TRBV7-9 to TRBJ2-3; maybe TRBD1 (5 bases). Germline loops: CDR1 SEHNR, CDR2 FQNEAQ (reference sequence). This CDR3 comprises 16 residues. V shed 2 bases and J shed 1 base, with 13 bases lying between them. CDR3 in DNA: TGTGCCAGCAGCTTACAGGGAAGGGTGGGCACAGATACGCAGTATTTT. Protein sequence: CASSLQGRVGTDTQYF.

CDR3: CASSQDRGARLAFF. Here the CDR3 DNA reads TGCGCCAGCAGCCAAGATCGTGGGGCAAGACTAGCTTTCTTT. The chain has TRBV4-3 and TRBJ1-1; perhaps TRBD1 as D (5 bases). V was shortened by 0 bases and J by 10 bases, with 15 bases between the two germline ends. CDR3 size: 14 residues. Germline V lookup: CDR1 LGHNA, CDR2 YSLEER.

CDR3 nucleotides: TGTGCCTGGAGTTTCGAACCTTGGACTAGCGGCGCCCTGGGACGGGTGGAGACCCAGTACTTC. Encoded protein: CAWSFEPWTSGALGRVETQYF. This chain joins TRBV30 and TRBJ2-5; 10 bases line up with TRBD2. Germline-derived CDR1 and CDR2 are GTSNPN and SVGIG (reference sequence). J was trimmed by 5 bases and V by 2 bases; bases with no gene match: 26. The CDR3 has 21 amino acids.

The V call is TRBV11-2, the J call TRBJ2-5, with a weak D call TRBD1 (5 bases). This CDR3 has 14 amino acids. V lost 4 bases to trimming and J lost 5 bases, with 14 bases between them. Germline-derived CDR1 and CDR2 are SGHAT and FQNNGV. CDR3 sequence: CASSSGQRRETQYF. CDR3 DNA: TGTGCCAGCAGCTCCGGACAAAGAAGGGAGACCCAGTACTTC.

The chain employs TRBV6-5 and TRBJ2-7; 10 nucleotides match TRBD1. This CDR3 comprises 13 residues. V was clipped by 6 bases and J by 4 bases; unmatched bases: 3. Germline V CDR1 and CDR2: MNHEY, SVGAGI. The CDR3 loop reads CASRRDRGYEQYF. CDR3 sequence (DNA): TGTGCCAGCAGACGGGACAGGGGTTACGAGCAGTACTTC.

Remarks on this clone: The junction differs from germline at one of its ends, possibly a read error. This chain joins TRBV7-6 and TRBJ2-2, with 11 bases matching TRBD2. The CDR3 sequence is 17 residues long. Per germline, CDR1 SGHVS and CDR2 FNYEAQ. The CDR3 protein is CASSLKASGGNPGELFF. For the CDR3, the DNA is TGTGCCAGCAGCTTAAAGGCTAGCGGGGGGAACCCCGGGGAGCTGTTTTTT.

This chain joins TRBV18 and TRBJ2-7; D unresolved. The CDR3 has 15 residues. Germline V gene sequence: CDR1 KGHSH, CDR2 LQKENI. V lost 5 bases and J lost 1, with 15 bases in between. The CDR3 spells CASSALTHISYEQYF. The CDR3 DNA follows: TGTGCCAGCTCAGCACTGACACACATATCCTACGAGCAGTACTTC.

This clone appeared once. This chain joins TRBV10-3 and TRBJ1-5; 9 bases agree with TRBD1. The CDR3 has 14 residues. Germline CDR1 and CDR2: ENHRY and SYGVKD. The trim removed 8 bases at V and 0 bases at J, leaving 2 bases unmatched. For the CDR3, the DNA is TGTGCCATCGGGACAGGGAATAGCAATCAGCCCCAGCATTTT. Amino acids: CAIGTGNSNQPQHF.

This chain joins TRBV6-5 and TRBJ2-2; D is unresolved. Germline CDR1 MNHEY, CDR2 SVGAGI. The CDR3 is 16 amino acids. The V gene lost 2 bases and the J gene lost 0 bases, with 10 bases spanning the gap. DNA for the CDR3: TGTGCCAGCAGTTACGACCAGCGACCGAACACCGGGGAGCTGTTTTTT. Protein product: CASSYDQRPNTGELFF.